The 9 T cell receptor beta chains listed next were all sequenced from one sample in a study of vaccination and CD4 T cells after COVID-19. The Oncomine TCR Beta short-read assay was applied to DNA of cultured CD4+ T cells. TCRdb recomputed calls from the PCR reads with MiXCR, one row per CDR3 protein. This table holds almost 15,000 distinct CDR3 sequences, around a third found once. Their cognate antigens are unknown. Stated treatment: approximately 9-day PBMC culture with coronavirus spike peptide pools or control peptides (ViraFEST assay). The sequencing sample was made of cultured CD4+ T cells from blood. Every receptor here comes from a human donor with COVID-19.

J is TRBJ1-1 and V is TRBV7-9; D is unclear. With 2 bases removed from V and 0 bases from J, the gap between germline ends came to 10 bases. The V gene's germline CDR1 is SEHNR and CDR2 FQNEAQ (reference sequence). The length of the CDR3 is 15 residues. CDR3 residues: CASSLSPNMNTEAFF. The CDR3 DNA sequence: TGTGCCAGCAGCTTAAGCCCCAACATGAACACTGAAGCTTTCTTT.

This clonotype was found a few times. V gene TRBV6-1 combines with J gene TRBJ2-7; 9 bases fit TRBD1. This CDR3 has 13 amino acids. With V trimmed by 5 bases and J by 7 bases, 6 bases remained unmatched. Germline loops: CDR1 MNHNS, CDR2 SASEGT. CDR3 bases: TGTGCCAGCAGTCGAGCGGGACAGGGTGAGCAGTACTTC. It codes for CASSRAGQGEQYF.

The chain carries TRBV5-6 and TRBJ1-2; TRBD1 matches 7 bases. The CDR3 is made up of 13 amino acids. V gave up 3 bases and J gave up 5 bases; unmatched junction bases: 4. Germline-derived CDR1 and CDR2 are SGHDT and YYEEEE. The CDR3 spells CASSSGQAYGYTF. As DNA, the CDR3 is TGTGCCAGCAGCTCCGGACAGGCGTATGGCTACACCTTC.

DNA for the CDR3: TGTGCCAGCAGTTACTCGACGGGTTGGGGGGCGAAGCAGCCCCAGCATTTT. Translating gives CASSYSTGWGAKQPQHF. The chain is built from TRBV6-2 or TRBV6-3 and TRBJ1-5, with D tentatively TRBD1 (6 bases). Germline lookup yields CDR1 MNHEY and CDR2 SVGEGT. The CDR3 has 17 amino acids. V lost 0 bases, J lost 7 bases, and 19 bases lay in between.

The CDR3 here is CASSLLLRGIKSNTEAFF. The CDR3 nucleotides read TGTGCCAGCAGTCTTTTATTACGCGGAATTAAGAGTAACACTGAAGCTTTCTTT. The chain employs TRBV12-3 or TRBV12-4 and TRBJ1-1, with D unclear. V gave up 5 bases and J gave up 2 bases, with 24 bases separating them. The CDR3 has 18 residues.

The chain combines TRBV12-3 or TRBV12-4 with TRBJ1-5, with D tentatively TRBD1 (5 bases). The CDR3 is 14 residues long. The V and J ends lost 8 bases and 7 bases respectively, with 18 bases between them. The CDR3 DNA is TGTGCCAGCTCCCCGGGGGGACGAAGCCAGCCCCAGCATTTT. Translation gives CASSPGGRSQPQHF.

This clonotype occurred a few times. J is TRBJ2-7 and V is TRBV7-2; D call uncertain. Germline V lookup: CDR1 SGHTA, CDR2 FQGNSA. Trimming took 5 bases from V and 2 from J, leaving 16 bases between them. The CDR3 has 15 amino acids. CDR3 nucleotides: TGTGCCAGCAGCCTGCAACCGGGTCTTACCTACGAGCAGTACTTC. The encoded protein is CASSLQPGLTYEQYF. The entire variable domain, with the rest obtained from reference TRBV7-2 and TRBJ2-7, is as follows: GAGVSQSPSNKVTEKGKDVELRCDPISGHTALYWYRQSLGQGLEFLIYFQGNSAPDKSGLPSDRFSAERTGGSVSTLTIQRTQQEDSAVYLCASSLQPGLTYEQYFGPGTRLTVT.

This clonotype was found a few times. This chain connects TRBV7-2 to TRBJ1-3, with no clear D. Germline CDR1 and CDR2: SGHTA and FQGNSA. CDR3 length: 14 residues. V was shortened by 5 bases and J by 4 bases, with 12 bases between the two germline ends. The CDR3 here is CASSPGLGGNTIYF. CDR3 bases: TGTGCCAGCAGCCCCGGCCTTGGGGGAAACACCATATATTTT.

The CDR3 here is CSVRGVGGQPQHF. The DNA for the CDR3 is TGCAGCGTTCGAGGGGTAGGGGGTCAGCCCCAGCATTTT. The chain couples TRBV29-1 to TRBJ1-5, with a possible D match to TRBD1 (6 bases). The ends were cut back, 5 bases at V and 6 bases at J, with 14 bases in the middle. CDR3 length: 13 residues. Germline CDR1 and CDR2: SQVTM and ANQGSEA.